A selection of T cell receptor beta chains follows, all from one sample in a study of blood T cells in healthy people across ages. TCRdb redid the calling of the 5' RACE reads with MiXCR, one entry per CDR3 protein. The sample yields about 800,000 distinct CDR3 sequences, around 25% seen once. These data also featured in a second study, about T cells of mothers and their children.

The specimen sequenced was blood. The receptors were gathered from a boy under 18 in good health. The CDR3 runs from the conserved cysteine through the conserved F or W. Fields, in order: J gene, V gene, D gene, clone size, CDR3 DNA, CDR3 protein. The D gene is left open where the match is weak. Where a row states a size, it is once, few, many or the class of an expanded clone; other rows omit it.

J: TRBJ1-2; V: TRBV4-3; D: .; size: .; DNA: TGCGCCAGCAGCCAAGAGTACTCAGCTAACTATGGCTACACCTTC; CDR3: CASSQEYSANYGYTF
J: TRBJ2-7; V: TRBV11-2; D: .; size: .; DNA: TGTGCCAGCAGCCCCCCCCGGGGAGCGGTACCCTACGAGCAGTACTTC; CDR3: CASSPPRGAVPYEQYF
J: TRBJ2-1; V: TRBV9; D: TRBD1; size: .; DNA: TGTGCCAGCAGCGGGGGACAGGCCTGGCTGTATAATGAGCAGTTCTTC; CDR3: CASSGGQAWLYNEQFF
J: TRBJ2-7; V: TRBV20-1; D: .; size: few; DNA: TGCAGTGCTAGAGATGTCAGGTCCTCCTACGAGCAGTACTTC; CDR3: CSARDVRSSYEQYF
J: TRBJ1-3; V: TRBV5-1; D: .; size: once; DNA: TGCGCCAGCAGCTCCGACGGATCTGGAAACACCATATATTTT; CDR3: CASSSDGSGNTIYF
J: TRBJ2-3; V: TRBV20-1; D: TRBD2; size: .; DNA: TGCAGTGCCGGAATTACTAGCGGGCCTAGGGTATTTGGTACGCAGTATTTT; CDR3: CSAGITSGPRVFGTQYF
J: TRBJ1-2; V: TRBV4-3; D: .; size: .; DNA: TGCGCCAGCAGCCAAGGACGAACTGACCTACCGGGCCAGGGGCTCTATGGCTACACCTTC; CDR3: CASSQGRTDLPGQGLYGYTF
J: TRBJ1-2; V: TRBV6-2/TRBV6-3; D: .; size: few; DNA: TGTGCCAGCAGCTCCGGGACGAGCTACACCTTC; CDR3: CASSSGTSYTF
J: TRBJ2-3; V: TRBV7-9; D: TRBD2; size: few; DNA: TGTGCCAGCAGCCAGCGGCGGGAGGGGGAAGATACGCAGTATTTT; CDR3: CASSQRREGEDTQYF
J: TRBJ2-1; V: TRBV20-1; D: .; size: .; DNA: TGCAGTGCTAGACCGGCTTACAATGAGCAGTTCTTC; CDR3: CSARPAYNEQFF
J: TRBJ2-1; V: TRBV9; D: TRBD2; size: .; DNA: TGTGCCAGCAGCCCTGGGACTAGCGGGGGGAGGCAGTTCTTC; CDR3: CASSPGTSGGRQFF
J: TRBJ2-1; V: TRBV6-1; D: .; size: .; DNA: TGTGCCAGCAAAGGACAGCTGAGCTCCTACAATGAGCAGTTCTTC; CDR3: CASKGQLSSYNEQFF
J: TRBJ2-1; V: TRBV3-1; D: .; size: .; DNA: TGTGCCAGCAGCCAAGTGAACAGAAAACAGGGCCTAGGTAGCAATGAGCAGTTCTTC; CDR3: CASSQVNRKQGLGSNEQFF
J: TRBJ2-1; V: TRBV15; D: .; size: few; DNA: TGTGCCACCAGCAGAGATGTTTCTAGGAGCAATAATGAGCAGTTCTTC; CDR3: CATSRDVSRSNNEQFF
J: TRBJ2-5; V: TRBV29-1; D: .; size: few; DNA: TGCAGCGTTGCACCCAAAGACACCCAGTACTTC; CDR3: CSVAPKDTQYF
J: TRBJ2-5; V: TRBV7-9; D: .; size: .; DNA: TGTGCCAGCAGCCCTGAGGGAGGAGAGACCCAGTACTTC; CDR3: CASSPEGGETQYF
J: TRBJ2-5; V: TRBV6-1; D: TRBD1; size: .; DNA: TGTGCCAGCGGAACAGGGGGAATAAGAGAGACCCAGTACTTC; CDR3: CASGTGGIRETQYF
J: TRBJ2-1; V: TRBV9; D: .; size: .; DNA: TGTGCCAGCAGCGTAGTCTGGTACAGCTCCTACAATGAGCAGTTCTTC; CDR3: CASSVVWYSSYNEQFF
J: TRBJ2-1; V: TRBV7-9; D: .; size: .; DNA: TGTGCCAGCAGCTTAGCCGACGGACTGGGGGCCTCTAGAAATGAGCAGTTCTTC; CDR3: CASSLADGLGASRNEQFF
J: TRBJ2-7; V: TRBV28; D: TRBD1; size: .; DNA: TGTGCCAGCAGTGAGGGGGCGCAGAACGAGCAGTACTTC; CDR3: CASSEGAQNEQYF
J: TRBJ1-2; V: TRBV6-5; D: .; size: .; DNA: TGTGCCAGCAGGACCCAGAACTATGGCTACACCTTC; CDR3: CASRTQNYGYTF
J: TRBJ2-5; V: TRBV7-2; D: TRBD2; size: .; DNA: TGTGCCAGCAGCCGGCCCTCTAGCGGGGGGACGGGAAAGACCCAGTACTTC; CDR3: CASSRPSSGGTGKTQYF
J: TRBJ1-1; V: TRBV18; D: TRBD1; size: few; DNA: TGTGCCAGCTCACAAGGCCAGGGGGCGAACACTGAAGCTTTCTTT; CDR3: CASSQGQGANTEAFF
J: TRBJ2-3; V: TRBV20-1; D: TRBD2; size: .; DNA: TGCAGTGCTAACGTAGCGGGGGGCCCCACAGATACGCAGTATTTT; CDR3: CSANVAGGPTDTQYF
J: TRBJ2-5; V: TRBV7-2; D: TRBD2; size: once; DNA: TGTGCCAGCAGCTTAGTGGCGACTAGCGGGAGAGAGGCCCAGTACTTC; CDR3: CASSLVATSGREAQYF
J: TRBJ2-5; V: TRBV5-1; D: TRBD2; size: few; DNA: TGCGCCAGCAGCCCTTCTGCCGCCGGGACTAGAACCCAGGGGGAGACCCAGTACTTC; CDR3: CASSPSAAGTRTQGETQYF
J: TRBJ1-3; V: TRBV12-3/TRBV12-4; D: .; size: few; DNA: TGTGCCAGCAGCGGGGACATTTACAACACCATATATTTT; CDR3: CASSGDIYNTIYF
J: TRBJ2-3; V: TRBV29-1; D: .; size: few; DNA: TGCAGCGTTGTAGCGGCGGTAGATACGCAGTATTTT; CDR3: CSVVAAVDTQYF
J: TRBJ2-5; V: TRBV20-1; D: TRBD2; size: few; DNA: TGCAGTGCTCCGGGTAACGGGAGGGCCAAGGAGACCCAGTACTTC; CDR3: CSAPGNGRAKETQYF
J: TRBJ2-1; V: TRBV18; D: TRBD1; size: .; DNA: TGTGCCAGCTCCCGGGACAGGGAAGACTACAATGAGCAGTTCTTC; CDR3: CASSRDREDYNEQFF
J: TRBJ2-5; V: TRBV28; D: .; size: .; DNA: TGTGCCAGCAGTCCGGACGGTATACAAGAGACCCAGTACTTC; CDR3: CASSPDGIQETQYF
J: TRBJ1-4; V: TRBV7-2; D: TRBD1; size: many; DNA: TGTGCCAGCAGCCCGACAGGGGGGGCTAATGAAAAACTGTTTTTT; CDR3: CASSPTGGANEKLFF
J: TRBJ2-1; V: TRBV15; D: .; size: few; DNA: TGTGCCACCAGTACTAGTGGGGCCTACAATGAGCAGTTCTTC; CDR3: CATSTSGAYNEQFF
J: TRBJ2-7; V: TRBV28; D: .; size: .; DNA: TGTGCCAGCAGTTCTTCAGGGGAACCCTACGAGCAGTACTTC; CDR3: CASSSSGEPYEQYF
J: TRBJ2-7; V: TRBV12-3/TRBV12-4; D: .; size: few; DNA: TGTGCCAGCAGTTCCAGGCCCTACGAGCAGTACTTC; CDR3: CASSSRPYEQYF
J: TRBJ2-2; V: TRBV6-2/TRBV6-3; D: TRBD1; size: .; DNA: TGTGCCAGCAGTACCGGACAGGAGTACGCCGGGGAGCTGTTTTTT; CDR3: CASSTGQEYAGELFF
J: TRBJ2-3; V: TRBV7-2; D: .; size: few; DNA: TGTGCCAGCAGCCTGAGGGGGTTCACAGATACGCAGTATTTT; CDR3: CASSLRGFTDTQYF
J: TRBJ1-1; V: TRBV7-2; D: .; size: many; DNA: TGTGCCAGCAGCTTAGTGTCGGGGAACACTGAAGCTTTCTTT; CDR3: CASSLVSGNTEAFF
J: TRBJ2-7; V: TRBV27; D: TRBD2; size: .; DNA: TGTGCCAGCAGTTTATCGGTGGGACTAGCGGGAGCAGAGCAGTACTTC; CDR3: CASSLSVGLAGAEQYF
J: TRBJ2-4; V: TRBV12-3/TRBV12-4; D: .; size: .; DNA: TGTGCCAGCAGTGACAGTCATAAAAACATTCAGTACTTC; CDR3: CASSDSHKNIQYF
J: TRBJ2-4; V: TRBV7-2; D: .; size: few; DNA: TGTGCCAGCAGCTTGGACGGGAGTCTCGCCAAAAACATTCAGTACTTC; CDR3: CASSLDGSLAKNIQYF
J: TRBJ2-3; V: TRBV20-1; D: .; size: .; DNA: TGCAGTGCCGAACCGGAGTGGGGAGATACGCAGTATTTT; CDR3: CSAEPEWGDTQYF
J: TRBJ2-5; V: TRBV4-3; D: .; size: few; DNA: TGCGCCAGCAGCCAAGGGTCAGGCATCCAAGAGACCCAGTACTTC; CDR3: CASSQGSGIQETQYF
J: TRBJ1-3; V: TRBV12-3/TRBV12-4; D: TRBD1; size: .; DNA: TGTGCCAGCAGTTTAGCTTCTCGTTTGGGACAGGGAGGAAACACCATATATTTT; CDR3: CASSLASRLGQGGNTIYF
J: TRBJ2-5; V: TRBV29-1; D: .; size: .; DNA: TGCAGCGTTGGGGGCGGAGTGGGCCAAGAGACCCAGTACTTC; CDR3: CSVGGGVGQETQYF
J: TRBJ2-7; V: TRBV28; D: .; size: .; DNA: TGTGCCAGCAGCACACAGGGAGCCGAGCAGTACTTC; CDR3: CASSTQGAEQYF
J: TRBJ2-1; V: TRBV7-6; D: TRBD2; size: few; DNA: TGTGCCAGCAGCTTAGGACTAGCGGGGGGCCAAAACAATGAGCAGTTCTTC; CDR3: CASSLGLAGGQNNEQFF
J: TRBJ2-7; V: TRBV6-1; D: TRBD1; size: few; DNA: TGTGCCGTCCCCACCGGGACAGGCTACGAGCAGTACTTC; CDR3: CAVPTGTGYEQYF
J: TRBJ2-7; V: TRBV28; D: .; size: .; DNA: TGTGCCAGCATTCCTGGTGGGTTGGGATACGAGCAGTACTTC; CDR3: CASIPGGLGYEQYF
J: TRBJ2-7; V: TRBV7-2; D: TRBD1; size: .; DNA: TGTGCCAGCAGCTCTAAGGACAGGGGTCCCTACGAGCAGTACTTC; CDR3: CASSSKDRGPYEQYF
J: TRBJ1-2; V: TRBV29-1; D: TRBD1; size: .; DNA: TGCTGCGTTGAAGGGGGCCTTAACTATGGCTACACCTTC; CDR3: CCVEGGLNYGYTF
J: TRBJ2-7; V: TRBV4-1; D: .; size: .; DNA: TGCGCCAGCAGCCAAGATAAGTGGGGCTACGAGCAGTACTTC; CDR3: CASSQDKWGYEQYF
J: TRBJ2-1; V: TRBV7-9; D: TRBD2; size: few; DNA: TGTGCCAGCAGCTCAGAACGACTAGCGGGAGAACAAGGGAATGAGCAGTTCTTC; CDR3: CASSSERLAGEQGNEQFF
J: TRBJ2-3; V: TRBV9; D: .; size: few; DNA: TGTGCCAGCAGCGCATCTATCGACCGCACAGATACGCAGTATTTT; CDR3: CASSASIDRTDTQYF
J: TRBJ1-1; V: TRBV7-9; D: TRBD1; size: .; DNA: TGTGCCAGCAGCCCCCTCCTACAGGGGGCCGGTTTAGGGATTGAAGCTTTCTTT; CDR3: CASSPLLQGAGLGIEAFF
J: TRBJ1-5; V: TRBV28; D: TRBD1; size: few; DNA: TGTGCCAGCAGTTCGGACAGGGGGCGTCAGCCCCAGCATTTT; CDR3: CASSSDRGRQPQHF
J: TRBJ2-7; V: TRBV6-5; D: TRBD2; size: few; DNA: TGTGCCAGCAGTCGAGCGGGGGTCTCCTACGAGCAGTACTTC; CDR3: CASSRAGVSYEQYF
J: TRBJ2-7; V: TRBV4-3; D: .; size: .; DNA: TGCGCCAGCAGCCAAGATACTTCTCCCTACGAGCAGTACTTC; CDR3: CASSQDTSPYEQYF